A single sample is the source of the 32 T cell receptor beta chains below, sequenced in a study of molecular identifiers for immune sequencing clone quantification. In TCRdb, the PCR reads were re-called with MiXCR into one record per CDR3 protein. Altogether around 100,000 distinct CDR3 sequences are present, about 35% being singletons, with the ten largest covering about 9.1%. Sequenced sample: naive CD8+ T cells from blood, with Jurkat cell RNA spiked in. Subset defined: FACS-sorted CD8+CD4-CCR7+CD45RA+ naive T cells. The receptor source for this set is a human donor in good health. Some libraries in this study had Jurkat cell RNA spiked in.

The chain links TRBV2 to TRBJ1-1; 7 nucleotides line up with TRBD1. This CDR3 contains 18 residues. With V trimmed by 4 bases and J by 4 bases, 18 bases remained unmatched. Germline V CDR1 and CDR2: SNHLY, FYNNEI. Written as DNA, the CDR3 is TGTGCCAGCAGTGGGGGACGACAGGGTAAAAGCGTGAGCACTGAAGCTTTCTTT. Residues: CASSGGRQGKSVSTEAFF.

The chain couples TRBV5-1 to TRBJ2-3; D is possibly TRBD2 (6 bases). Germline V CDR1 and CDR2: SGHRS, YFSETQ. This CDR3 is built from 16 residues. Trimming took off 1 base at V and 1 base at J, with 13 bases between the two ends. This CDR3 is CASSLTGTSGTDTQYF. DNA for the CDR3: TGCGCCAGCAGCTTGACCGGGACTTCGGGCACAGATACGCAGTATTTT.

In this sample, this clonotype turned up a few times. In DNA, the CDR3 is TGTGCCAGCAGTTACGTCCGAGGGGCCTCAGATACGCAGTATTTT. This sequence encodes CASSYVRGASDTQYF. The rearrangement links TRBV6-2 or TRBV6-3 to TRBJ2-3; the D gene could be TRBD1 or TRBD2 (5 bases each). Germline-derived CDR1 and CDR2 are MNHEY and SVGEGT. V lost 2 bases, J lost 4 bases, and 13 bases lay in between. This CDR3 comprises 15 residues.

This clonotype has just one count. A much larger clonotype is one base distant, so this may be a read error. The chain uses TRBV15 and TRBJ2-3, with 9 bases that match TRBD2. The germline CDR1 and CDR2 sequences are LNHNV and YYDKDF (reference sequence). This CDR3 spans 15 amino acids. The CDR3 region has the DNA TGTGCCACCAGCAGCGGTAGCGGGAGAACAGATACGCAGTGTTTT. Translation gives CATSSGSGRTDTQCF.

V usage is TRBV28 and J usage is TRBJ2-7, with D possibly matching TRBD1 (5 bases). Germline V gives CDR1 MDHEN, CDR2 SYDVKM. This CDR3 region has 14 residues. V lost 5 bases and J lost 3, with 14 bases in between. The CDR3 loop is CASSPPAGNYEQYF. As DNA, the CDR3 is TGTGCCAGCAGTCCCCCGGCAGGGAACTACGAGCAGTACTTC.

This sequence joins TRBV20-1 and TRBJ2-1, with 9 bases aligning to TRBD2. Germline CDR1 is DFQATT and CDR2 is SNEGSKA (reference sequence). V lost 3 bases to trimming and J lost 4 bases; unmatched junction nucleotides: 7. The CDR3 length is 15 residues. CDR3 region: CSASQLAGRYNEQFF. CDR3 in DNA: TGCAGTGCTAGCCAGCTAGCGGGACGGTACAATGAGCAGTTCTTC.

The chain is built from TRBV28 and TRBJ2-3, with 9 positions matching TRBD2. This CDR3 is 16 amino acids long. Germline V gene lookup returns CDR1 MDHEN and CDR2 SYDVKM. J was trimmed by 4 bases and V by 5 bases; bases with no gene match: 10. CDR3 DNA sequence: TGTGCCAGCAGTCCCAATAGCGGGAGTCGTGCAGATACGCAGTATTTT. Protein product: CASSPNSGSRADTQYF.

The V and J genes are TRBV6-2 or TRBV6-3 and TRBJ2-3; weak D call: TRBD2 (6 bases). Germline CDR1 and CDR2: MNHEY and SVGEGT. The CDR3 totals 17 residues. V was pared by 2 bases and J by 4 bases, with 19 bases between. This chain's CDR3 is CASSYDRDSSTSDTQYF. CDR3 sequence (DNA): TGTGCCAGCAGTTACGACCGGGACTCGTCCACCTCAGATACGCAGTATTTT.

This clonotype showed up just a few times. The chain links TRBV7-2 to TRBJ2-2, with D hard to call. The V gene lost 3 bases and the J gene lost 5 bases, with 4 bases spanning the gap. Germline V gene sequence: CDR1 SGHTA, CDR2 FQGNSA. The CDR3 consists of 12 residues. This CDR3 reads CASSLQTGELFF. CDR3 nucleotides: TGTGCCAGCAGCTTGCAAACCGGGGAGCTGTTTTTT.

Ten or more counts support this clonotype. This chain uses TRBV2 with TRBJ2-6; no clear D gene. The length of the CDR3 is 15 residues. Germline loops: CDR1 SNHLY, CDR2 FYNNEI. Deletions cut 3 bases from V and 1 base from J, with 7 bases between. CDR3 region: CASSEVPSGANVLTF. The CDR3 nucleotides read TGTGCCAGCAGTGAGGTCCCTTCTGGGGCCAACGTCCTGACTTTC.

This clonotype has just one count. The junction and the germline gene differ at one end; a read error may be behind it. The J gene is TRBJ2-3, the V gene TRBV27, with 8 bases identical to TRBD2. This CDR3 region has 15 residues. The germline gives CDR1 MNHEY, CDR2 SMNVEV (reference sequence). The CDR3 sequence: CASSFGSGAPDTQYF. The CDR3, as DNA: TGCGCCAGCAGTTTTGGTAGCGGGGCACCAGATACGCAGTATTTT.

This clonotype showed up just a few times. The chain joins TRBV7-6 to TRBJ1-4; perhaps TRBD1 as D (6 bases). The CDR3 has 15 amino acids. V lost 5 bases and J lost 0, with 10 bases in between. Germline-derived CDR1 and CDR2 are SGHVS and FNYEAQ. CDR3 sequence: CASSDGQTTNEKLFF. In DNA, the CDR3 is TGTGCCAGCAGCGATGGACAGACAACTAATGAAAAACTGTTTTTT.

A word on this clonotype: One junction end disagrees with the germline gene, perhaps due to a read error. The rearrangement joins TRBV11-2 to TRBJ1-4; D ambiguous. In germline, CDR1 is SGHAT, CDR2 FQNNGV. This CDR3 is 16 amino acids long. CDR3 sequence reads: CASSLGGLGTNEKQFF. CDR3 DNA: TGTGCCAGCAGCTTAGGAGGGCTGGGAACTAATGAAAAACAGTTTTTT.

V usage is TRBV28 and J usage is TRBJ2-7; 11 bases line up with TRBD1. Germline V gene data show CDR1 as MDHEN and CDR2 as SYDVKM. Losses at the gene ends were 5 bases for V and 0 bases for J; bases not matched to a gene: 6. This CDR3 contains 16 residues. CDR3 loop: CASSPLGQGASYEQYF. The CDR3 nucleotides read TGTGCCAGCAGTCCCCTAGGACAGGGGGCCTCCTACGAGCAGTACTTC.

As to this clonotype: A much larger clone differs by one base, so this may be a read error. The chain links TRBV28 to TRBJ2-3, with a tentative D call TRBD2 (7 bases). V lost 8 bases, J lost 0 bases, and 15 bases lay in between. Germline V gives CDR1 MDHEN, CDR2 SYDVKM. The CDR3 has 15 amino acids. The CDR3 DNA is TGTGCCAGCGGGTTAGGGGGGGCTAGCACAGATACGCAGTATTTT. This codes for CASGLGGASTDTQYF.

Only one count was recorded for this clonotype. Since a much larger clone is just one base distant, this may be a read error. This rearrangement joins TRBV7-9 to TRBJ2-3, with TRBD1 matching 9 bases. This CDR3 comprises 15 residues. From germline, CDR1 is SEHNR and CDR2 FQNEAQ (reference sequence). In DNA form, the CDR3 reads TGTGCCATCGGACAGGGGATCTCTAGCACAGGTACGCAGTATTTT. This gives the protein CAIGQGISSTGTQYF.

To note about this clonotype: The germline gene is not matched at one end of the junction; a read error may be the cause. V and J are TRBV6-2 or TRBV6-3 and TRBJ1-1; TRBD1 might be the D (5 bases). CDR3 length equals 14 residues. Germline CDR1 and CDR2: MNHEY and SVGEGT. The CDR3 DNA is TGTGCCAGCAGACTATCGGACGGGGGACGTGAAGCTCTCTTT. Translated: CASRLSDGGREALF.

V is TRBV29-1 and J is TRBJ2-7, with D uncertain. This CDR3 comprises 14 residues. The V gene's germline CDR1 is SQVTM and CDR2 ANQGSEA. Trimming shortened V by 2 bases and J by 5 bases, and 16 bases separated the two germline ends. The CDR3: CSVESAGNDNEQYF. DNA of the CDR3: TGCAGCGTTGAATCGGCAGGTAATGACAACGAGCAGTACTTC.

The genes are TRBV6-5 and TRBJ2-3; 7 positions match TRBD1. The germline V gene has CDR1 MNHEY and CDR2 SVGAGI. Germline trimming cut 5 bases from V and 2 bases from J; bases unmatched to any gene: 4. This CDR3 spans 14 amino acids. The CDR3 here is CASSTGQPTDTQYF. Here the CDR3 DNA reads TGTGCCAGCAGTACGGGACAGCCCACAGATACGCAGTATTTT.

By sample share, this clonotype is medium-sized. The chain employs TRBV18 and TRBJ2-4; 9 bases map to TRBD2. Germline V gene sequence: CDR1 KGHSH, CDR2 LQKENI. The junction had 8 bases not matched to a gene; V was cut back by 3 bases and J by 2 bases. There are 17 residues in the CDR3. The chain's CDR3 is CASSPLAGESPKNIQYF. The CDR3 DNA sequence: TGTGCCAGCTCACCTTTAGCGGGAGAATCCCCCAAAAACATTCAGTACTTC. Full variable domain (rest looked up from reference TRBV18 and TRBJ2-4): NAGVMQNPRHLVRRRGQEARLRCSPMKGHSHVYWYRQLPEEGLKFMVYLQKENIIDESGMPKERFSAEFPKEGPSILRIQQVVRGDSAAYFCASSPLAGESPKNIQYFGAGTRLSVL.

The chain links TRBV2 to TRBJ2-5, with 9 bases matching TRBD1. CDR1 SNHLY and CDR2 FYNNEI come from the germline V gene. The ends lost 10 bases at V and 4 bases at J; junction bases unmatched: 7. The CDR3 loop spans 13 amino acids. CDR3 DNA: TGTGCCACACCACAGGGGGCAGGAGAGACCCAGTACTTC. Its protein product is CATPQGAGETQYF.

In the case of this clonotype: It may be a read error: a sequence one base away is much more abundant. The chain combines TRBV6-2 or TRBV6-3 with TRBJ1-1; possibly TRBD1 for D (6 bases). CDR1 is MNHEY, CDR2 SVGEGT, per germline. The CDR3 length is 16 residues. The CDR3 sequence: CASRRPNREEVTVAFF. DNA of the CDR3: TGTGCCAGCAGACGCCCTAACAGGGAAGAGGTCACTGTAGCTTTCTTT.

This clonotype appeared many times. The J gene is TRBJ2-1, the V gene TRBV28; D is unresolved. Trimming took off 5 bases at V and 5 bases at J, with 13 bases between the two ends. The CDR3 sequence is 14 residues long. The germline V gene has CDR1 MDHEN and CDR2 SYDVKM. The CDR3: CASSPRIGHNEQFF. The DNA of the CDR3 is TGTGCCAGCAGTCCCCGGATTGGACACAATGAGCAGTTCTTC.

Comments on this clonotype: A read error may be the cause here, since a much bigger clone is one base away. The chain uses TRBV6-5 and TRBJ2-7; D perhaps matches TRBD1 (6 bases). The germline gives CDR1 MNHEY, CDR2 SVGAGI. This CDR3 is 14 amino acids long. CDR3 amino acids: CASSLDRFSYEQCF. The DNA for the CDR3 is TGTGCCAGCAGCCTGGACAGATTCTCCTACGAGCAGTGCTTC.

This clonotype was seen repeatedly, ten times or more. This chain links TRBV23-1 with TRBJ2-6; the D is unclear. TRBV23-1 is treated as an ORF (open reading frame) with a function not yet certain. Trimming took off 0 bases at V and 4 bases at J, with 10 bases between the two ends. This CDR3 has 16 amino acids. The CDR3 bases are TGCGCCAGCAGTCAATCAAACAGCCCAGGGGCCAACGTCCTGACTTTC. This encodes CASSQSNSPGANVLTF.

The chain joins TRBV6-7 to TRBJ2-1, with a tentative D call TRBD2 (6 bases). TRBV6-7 counts as an open reading frame of uncertain function. The V end lost 2 bases, the J end lost 3 bases, and 8 bases lay between the germline ends. The CDR3 is made up of 14 amino acids. CDR3 nucleotide sequence: TGTGCCAGCAGTTACGGGGACTTCTACAATGAGCAGTTCTTC. Encoded protein: CASSYGDFYNEQFF.

This clonotype has a handful of counts. The V gene is TRBV29-1, the J gene TRBJ1-2, with D uncertain. The CDR3 extends over 16 amino acids. Germline V gives CDR1 SQVTM, CDR2 ANQGSEA. V dropped 0 bases and J dropped 0 bases, with 14 bases sitting between them. CDR3 DNA: TGCAGCGTTGAAGATTGGGAGAGGGCCACTAACTATGGCTACACCTTC. Protein product: CSVEDWERATNYGYTF.

This clonotype was observed at least ten times. V gene TRBV4-2 combines with J gene TRBJ2-1, with D perhaps TRBD1 or TRBD2 (5 bases each). CDR1 LGHNA and CDR2 YNFKEQ come from the germline V gene. V was clipped by 4 bases and J by 9 bases, with 13 bases between them. The CDR3 runs to 13 residues. The chain's CDR3 is CASSPGRIAEQFF. In DNA form, the CDR3 reads TGTGCCAGCAGCCCGGGACGAATAGCTGAGCAGTTCTTC.

This chain joins TRBV5-6 and TRBJ2-5, with D possibly matching TRBD2 (6 bases). The CDR3 runs to 16 residues. V was shortened by 4 bases and J by 10 bases, with 26 bases between the two germline ends. The germline gives CDR1 SGHDT, CDR2 YYEEEE. This chain's CDR3 is CASSAIKNTPGDSQYF. The CDR3 bases are TGTGCCAGCAGCGCCATTAAAAACACCCCGGGGGATAGCCAGTACTTC.

On this clonotype: This may arise from a read error, as a much more abundant clone is one base away. The chain couples TRBV4-3 to TRBJ2-7; 7 bases map to TRBD1. Germline V CDR1 and CDR2: LGHNA, YSLEER. The CDR3 extends over 15 amino acids. The V and J ends lost 5 bases and 4 bases, in that order; junction bases with no gene match: 11. Here the CDR3 DNA reads TGCGCCAGCAGCGTCCTAACCGGGACAGCTTACGAGCAGTACTTC. Protein product: CASSVLTGTAYEQYF.

About this clonotype: This may come from a read error, since a much larger clone is one base off. The CDR3 reads CVSSSGPFQYF. The CDR3 DNA reads TGTGTCAGCAGCTCCGGACCGTTTCAGTACTTC. The chain combines TRBV27 with TRBJ2-4, with D uncertain. The CDR3 has 11 amino acids. Germline CDR1 is MNHEY and CDR2 is SMNVEV (reference sequence).

The genes are TRBV11-2 and TRBJ1-1; D might be TRBD1 (5 bases). The V and J ends lost 6 bases and 7 bases respectively, with 9 bases between them. This CDR3 is built from 11 residues. Germline assignment: CDR1 SGHAT and CDR2 FQNNGV. The CDR3 DNA sequence: TGTGCCAGCAGTCAGGGATTTGAAGCTTTCTTT. It translates to CASSQGFEAFF. Full variable domain (remainder filled in from reference TRBV11-2 and TRBJ1-1): EAGVAQSPRYKIIEKRQSVAFWCNPISGHATLYWYQQILGQGPKLLIQFQNNGVVDDSQLPKDRFSAERLKGVDSTLKIQPAKLEDSAVYLCASSQGFEAFFGQGTRLTVV.